Listed here are 27 T cell receptor beta chains from one sample, sequenced in a study of T cell responses to AZD1222 COVID-19 vaccine (TCRdb year 2021). The library was generated by the immunoSEQ multiplex PCR assay. TCRdb stores this immuneACCESS table with in-frame sequences only. Part of the clones is absent; in the studies checked, under half of the shortfall reflects unresolved V genes, and no reason is known for the rest. Recorded for this sample are 110,000 to 150,000 clones; about 87% of them occurred a single time. The ten largest account for about 5.9% of the sample. In light of the paper, this sample's time point label describes: baseline before first vaccination. This material consisted of peripheral blood, taken on day 0 of AZD1222 vaccination. The origin of the receptors is an adult in good health.

The rearrangement uses TRBV12-1 and TRBJ1-2; no DNA check was done on the table's D call, TRBD1. TRBV12-1 counts as a pseudogene. The CDR3 has 11 amino acids. CDR3 amino acids: CARTGKNGYTF. CDR3 sequence (DNA): TGTGCCAGGACAGGGAAGAATGGCTACACCTTC.

This sequence joins TRBV6-5 and TRBJ1-6; D may be TRBD1 (5 bases). The CDR3 covers 14 residues. Looked up from germline, CDR1 is MNHEY and CDR2 is SVGAGI. The V end lost 6 bases, the J end lost 8 bases, and 14 bases lay between the germline ends. The CDR3 nucleotides read TGTGCCAGCAGCCAGGGACCTCGGGATTCACCCCTCCACTTT. Residues: CASSQGPRDSPLHF.

The J gene is TRBJ1-5, the V gene TRBV18; 7 bases agree with TRBD1. The CDR3 extends over 14 amino acids. The V gene end was trimmed by 6 bases and the J gene end by 6 bases; junction bases not matched to a gene: 8. Germline-derived CDR1 and CDR2 are KGHSH and LQKENI. DNA for the CDR3: TGTGCCAGCTCGCCAGACAGGGCGGTTCAGCCCCAGCATTTT. It is translated as CASSPDRAVQPQHF.

This clone was picked up a small number of times. The CDR3 reads CASSGGYSNQPQHF. The CDR3 bases are TGTGCCAGCAGCGGGGGTTATAGCAATCAGCCCCAGCATTTT. The V gene is TRBV9, the J gene TRBJ1-5, with D hard to call. With 3 bases removed from V and 0 bases from J, the gap between germline ends came to 7 bases. This CDR3 contains 14 residues. In germline, CDR1 is SGDLS, CDR2 YYNGEE.

This clone was seen a handful of times. This chain links TRBV7-2 with TRBJ1-1; D not certain. The length of the CDR3 is 17 residues. With 2 bases removed from V and 0 bases from J, the gap between germline ends came to 16 bases. Germline V lookup: CDR1 SGHTA, CDR2 FQGNSA. DNA of the CDR3: TGTGCCAGCAGCTTACTCTCCGGTCGGGGATTGAACACTGAAGCTTTCTTT. Amino acid sequence: CASSLLSGRGLNTEAFF.

V and J are TRBV6-5 and TRBJ2-1; the D call may be TRBD1 or TRBD2 (5 bases each). CDR3 size: 14 residues. Germline CDR1 MNHEY, CDR2 SVGAGI. V lost 4 bases and J 0 bases, leaving 7 bases between the germline ends. This CDR3 is CASSSGPSYNEQFF. CDR3 sequence (DNA): TGTGCCAGCAGTTCGGGGCCCTCCTACAATGAGCAGTTCTTC.

J is TRBJ1-3 and V is TRBV11-3; D is perhaps TRBD1 (6 bases). The CDR3 runs to 15 residues. The germline V gene encodes CDR1 SGHNT and CDR2 YENEEA. V was shortened by 5 bases and J by 0 bases, with 11 bases between the two germline ends. CDR3 loop: CASSATGFSGNTIYF. The DNA of the CDR3 is TGTGCCAGCAGCGCGACAGGCTTCTCTGGAAACACCATATATTTT.

The gene calls are TRBV6-5 and TRBJ2-7, with 8 bases fitting TRBD1. The CDR3 runs to 15 residues. Germline trimming cut 0 bases from V and 3 bases from J; bases unmatched to any gene: 4. Germline V CDR1 and CDR2: MNHEY, SVGAGI. CDR3 sequence: CASSYSRDRYYEQYF. In DNA, the CDR3 is TGTGCCAGCAGTTACTCCAGGGACAGGTACTACGAGCAGTACTTC.

This rearrangement joins TRBV27 to TRBJ2-1; D not certain. Germline values: CDR1 MNHEY, CDR2 SMNVEV (reference sequence). The CDR3 contains 13 residues. The germline V and J ends were trimmed by 8 bases and 5 bases, with 13 bases remaining between them. The CDR3 sequence: CASQTSSDNEQFF. The CDR3 DNA reads as TGTGCCAGCCAAACTTCGTCCGACAATGAGCAGTTCTTC.

V and J are TRBV19 and TRBJ1-6, with D unresolved. CDR1 is LNHDA, CDR2 SQIVND, per germline (reference sequence). The CDR3 spans 16 residues. The ends were cut back, 2 bases at V and 7 bases at J, with 15 bases in the middle. For the CDR3, the DNA is TGTGCCAGTAGTATAAGTTCCAGGCGGGGAAATTCACCCCTCCACTTT. Translated, it gives CASSISSRRGNSPLHF. The full variable domain, completed using reference TRBV19 and TRBJ1-6, is DGGITQSPKYLFRKEGQNVTLSCEQNLNHDAMYWYRQDPGQGLRLIYYSQIVNDFQKGDIAEGYSVSREKKESFPLTVTSAQKNPTAFYLCASSISSRRGNSPLHFGNGTRLTVT.

The chain carries TRBV10-3 and TRBJ2-3, with 10 bases fitting TRBD2. Germline CDR1 reads ENHRY; CDR2 reads SYGVKD. This CDR3 spans 14 amino acids. V gave up 6 bases and J gave up 2 bases; unmatched junction bases: 2. As DNA, the CDR3 is TGTGCCATCAGAGCGGGAGGGTTCACAGATACGCAGTATTTT. It codes for CAIRAGGFTDTQYF.

The chain is built from TRBV6-1 and TRBJ2-1; 13 bases fit TRBD2. The CDR3 spans 15 residues. V gave up 1 base and J gave up 6 bases; unmatched junction bases: 0. Germline CDR1 and CDR2: MNHNS and SASEGT. This CDR3 reads CASSEGTSGSNEQFF. CDR3 coding DNA: TGTGCCAGCAGTGAAGGGACTAGCGGGAGCAATGAGCAGTTCTTC.

CDR3 DNA sequence: TGTGCCTGGGGACATCCAATGGGTTCTAGGTATGGCTACACCTTC. This translates into CAWGHPMGSRYGYTF. V usage is TRBV30 and J usage is TRBJ1-2; tentative D call: TRBD1 (5 bases). CDR1 is GTSNPN, CDR2 SVGIG, per germline (reference sequence). V gave up 5 bases and J gave up 5 bases, with 21 bases separating them. The CDR3 has 15 amino acids.

In DNA form, the CDR3 reads TGTGCCAGCTCAATTACAGAGGGAAACACCATATATTTT. Translated: CASSITEGNTIYF. This sequence joins TRBV18 and TRBJ1-3, with D unresolved. The CDR3 extends over 13 amino acids. Germline loops: CDR1 KGHSH, CDR2 LQKENI. The V gene lost 5 bases and the J gene lost 4 bases, with 9 bases spanning the gap.

The chain joins TRBV15 to TRBJ2-3; 13 nucleotides line up with TRBD2. With 1 base clipped from V and 4 bases from J, the junction kept 11 bases outside the gene matches. CDR3 length: 19 amino acids. Germline V gene sequence: CDR1 LNHNV, CDR2 YYDKDF (reference sequence). Here the CDR3 DNA reads TGTGCCACCAGCAGAGTTATCGGGACTAGCGGGACAGGGGCAGATACGCAGTATTTT. It specifies CATSRVIGTSGTGADTQYF.

Comments on this clone: No DNA is shown, since the ends of the CDR3 on it are uncertain; the CDR3 is the one TCRdb lists. This rearrangement joins TRBV1 to TRBJ2-2; the table calls TRBD2, which could not be checked here. TRBV1 is assigned pseudogene status. The CDR3 spans 15 amino acids, including both terminal residues. The CDR3: CTSSHWAGGTGELFF.

The rearrangement links TRBV6-5 to TRBJ2-1, with D possibly TRBD1 on 5 matching bases. The CDR3 length is 13 residues. The V gene lost 6 bases and the J gene lost 7 bases, with 13 bases spanning the gap. Germline-derived CDR1 and CDR2 are MNHEY and SVGAGI. CDR3 DNA sequence: TGTGCCAGCAGCCATCAGGGTAGGAATGAGCAGTTCTTC. This sequence encodes CASSHQGRNEQFF.

The genes are TRBV5-1 and TRBJ2-7; D is possibly TRBD1 (5 bases). The CDR3 runs to 13 residues. Trimming cost V 0 bases and J 2 bases, with 6 bases left between them. Germline V CDR1 and CDR2: SGHRS, YFSETQ. DNA for the CDR3: TGCGCCAGCAGCTTGGACAGGACCTACGAGCAGTACTTC. Protein: CASSLDRTYEQYF.

The chain employs TRBV7-3 and TRBJ1-1; weak D call: TRBD1 (6 bases). The germline CDR1 and CDR2 sequences are SGHTA and FQGTGA. CDR3 length: 16 residues. V shed 1 base and J shed 1 base, with 13 bases lying between them. CDR3 amino acids: CASSLIGEDRNTEAFF. For the CDR3, the DNA is TGTGCCAGCAGCTTAATAGGAGAGGACAGGAACACTGAAGCTTTCTTT.

This chain connects TRBV25-1 to TRBJ2-7, with 7 bases matching TRBD2. After removal of 4 bases from V and 4 bases from J, the junction contained 4 bases not matched to a gene. CDR1 and CDR2 (germline): MGHDK, SYGVNS. This CDR3 region has 13 residues. CDR3 sequence (DNA): TGTGCCAGCAGTGGATGGCGGGAGTACGAGCAGTACTTC. The encoded protein is CASSGWREYEQYF.

This clone showed up just a few times. The V gene is TRBV7-9, the J gene TRBJ2-7, with 12 bases lining up with TRBD1. The V segment lost 1 base and the J segment 6 bases; nucleotides outside the gene matches: 7. This CDR3 comprises 16 residues. Germline CDR1 SEHNR, CDR2 FQNEAQ (reference sequence). CDR3 region: CASSLVAGTGGGEQYF. CDR3 nucleotides: TGTGCCAGCAGCTTAGTAGCCGGGACAGGGGGCGGCGAGCAGTACTTC.

The chain joins TRBV28 to TRBJ1-1; a weak D match, TRBD1 (5 bases). Germline V gene data show CDR1 as MDHEN and CDR2 as SYDVKM. V shed 3 bases and J shed 9 bases, with 11 bases lying between them. The CDR3 covers 12 residues. CDR3 sequence reads: CASSFGDLKAFF. CDR3 DNA: TGTGCCAGCAGTTTCGGGGACTTAAAAGCTTTCTTT.

This clone occurred once. V usage is TRBV27 and J usage is TRBJ1-3; tentatively, D is TRBD1 (6 bases). Trimming stripped 2 bases from V and 4 bases from J, with 15 bases between. The germline CDR1 and CDR2 sequences are MNHEY and SMNVEV (reference sequence). This CDR3 contains 16 residues. This CDR3 reads CASSLSHGQGGNTIYF. CDR3 in DNA: TGTGCCAGCAGTTTAAGTCACGGCCAGGGGGGAAACACCATATATTTT.

The gene calls are TRBV7-2 and TRBJ1-1; TRBD1 is a possible D gene (5 bases). CDR1 and CDR2 from the germline V gene are SGHTA and FQGNSA. V was cut by 0 bases and J by 0 bases, with 11 bases left in between. The CDR3 runs to 16 residues. CDR3 coding DNA: TGTGCCAGCAGCTTAGCTGGGCCGGGGGTGAACACTGAAGCTTTCTTT. It is translated as CASSLAGPGVNTEAFF.

The V gene is TRBV6-2 or TRBV6-3, the J gene TRBJ2-7, with D tentatively TRBD1 (5 bases). The CDR3 has 15 amino acids. Germline CDR1 is MNHEY and CDR2 is SVGEGT. V lost 0 bases to trimming and J lost 2 bases, with 11 bases between them. In DNA form, the CDR3 reads TGTGCCAGCAGTTACTCGTCAGGGATCACCTACGAGCAGTACTTC. Protein: CASSYSSGITYEQYF.

The chain uses TRBV28 and TRBJ1-4; TRBD1 might be the D (6 bases). V lost 2 bases, J lost 5 bases, and 12 bases lay in between. From germline, CDR1 is MDHEN and CDR2 SYDVKM. The CDR3 is 15 residues long. CDR3 residues: CASSLVTGYNEKLFF. Here the CDR3 DNA reads TGTGCCAGCAGTTTAGTCACAGGGTACAATGAAAAACTGTTTTTT.

The V and J genes are TRBV7-2 and TRBJ1-2; D not certain. The CDR3 runs to 14 residues. Trimming cost V 3 bases and J 2 bases, with 10 bases left between them. Germline V lookup: CDR1 SGHTA, CDR2 FQGNSA. This CDR3 reads CASSLSWANYGYTF. The CDR3 nucleotides read TGTGCCAGCAGCTTGAGTTGGGCCAACTATGGCTACACCTTC.